Listed below are T cell receptor beta chains from one sample, sequenced in a study of OX40 agonist ivuxolimab in advanced cancers. The assay was immunoSEQ multiplex PCR, and TCRdb's table has in-frame clones only and misses some. This sample has fewer than 70,000 clones, with less than 85% found just once. The specimen comprised CD4+ or CD8+ T cells sorted from blood, sampled in a trial of the OX40 agonist ivuxolimab. These receptors all come from an adult with an advanced solid tumor such as melanoma, head and neck, liver or kidney cancer. The CDR3 runs from the conserved cysteine through the conserved F or W. Each record gives: J gene, clone size, D gene, V gene, CDR3 length, CDR3 protein, CDR3 DNA. The D gene is left open where the match is weak. Clone size is shown for a subset of rows, as once, few, many or a class of expanded clone.

TRBJ1-1,medium-sized,.,TRBV5-5,15,CASSLGRGMNTEAFF,TGTGCCAGCAGCTTGGGGCGGGGAATGAACACTGAAGCTTTCTTT
TRBJ1-2,.,TRBD1,TRBV28,14,CASSSGGSDYGYTF,TGTGCCAGCAGTTCAGGGGGCTCGGACTATGGCTACACCTTC
TRBJ2-2,.,.,TRBV27,16,CASSLSTGQNTGELFF,TGTGCCAGCAGTTTATCCACGGGACAGAACACCGGGGAGCTGTTTTTT
TRBJ2-7,.,TRBD1,TRBV19,15,CASSTPGTGTHEQYF,TGTGCCAGTAGTACCCCCGGGACAGGAACCCACGAGCAGTACTTC
TRBJ1-6,.,.,TRBV9,17,CASTRDSVSSYNSPLHF,TGTGCCAGTACAAGGGACTCTGTTAGCTCCTATAATTCACCCCTCCACTTT
TRBJ1-1,.,.,TRBV19,14,CASGRQTGNTEAFF,TGTGCCAGCGGAAGACAGACCGGGAACACTGAAGCTTTCTTT
TRBJ1-2,.,.,TRBV7-2,14,CASSLGIANYGYTF,TGTGCCAGCAGCTTAGGAATAGCTAACTATGGCTACACCTTC
TRBJ1-5,.,.,TRBV10-3,15,CAIRSTGDSNQPQHF,TGTGCCATCAGGTCGACAGGAGATAGCAATCAGCCCCAGCATTTT
TRBJ2-5,.,TRBD2,TRBV7-3,15,CASSFNRGDQETQYF,TGTGCCAGCAGCTTCAATCGGGGGGACCAAGAGACCCAGTACTTC
TRBJ2-3,.,.,TRBV19,15,CASTLRPFGADTQYF,TGTGCCAGTACCCTAAGACCCTTTGGGGCAGATACGCAGTATTTT
TRBJ1-2,.,.,TRBV15,15,CATSRGGTLNYGYTF,TGTGCCACCAGCAGAGGGGGCACCCTCAACTATGGCTACACCTTC
TRBJ1-2,.,TRBD1,TRBV28,15,CASSEQGKYNYGYTF,TGTGCCAGCAGTGAACAGGGGAAGTATAACTATGGCTACACCTTC
TRBJ2-7,.,TRBD2,TRBV5-6,17,CASSWGGAGGGSYEQYF,TGTGCCAGCAGCTGGGGGGGGGCGGGAGGAGGCTCCTACGAGCAGTACTTC
TRBJ2-7,.,.,TRBV5-6,13,CASSRRGTYEQYF,TGTGCCAGCAGCCGACGGGGCACCTACGAGCAGTACTTC
TRBJ2-3,.,TRBD2,TRBV5-4,18,CASSLAGSGGADTDTQYF,TGTGCCAGCAGCTTAGCAGGGAGCGGGGGGGCCGACACAGATACGCAGTATTTT